The 23 T cell receptor beta chains in this list originate from one sample, sequenced in a study of cytomegalovirus exposure and HLA in healthy donors. Primers: 60 Vbeta forward and 13 Jbeta reverse. Assay: immunoSEQ multiplex PCR; the TCRdb copy retains only in-frame clones and omits some. The profile shows about 150,000 clones, about 60% of them singletons. The sample was PBMCs. The receptor source for this set is a woman aged 55-70 years in good health and CMV-seropositive.

This chain connects TRBV28 to TRBJ2-3, with TRBD2 as a possible D gene (6 bases). The CDR3 has 16 residues. CDR1 MDHEN and CDR2 SYDVKM come from the germline V gene. V lost 2 bases and J lost 1, with 13 bases in between. CDR3 residues: CASSLKGLLGTDTQYF. DNA of the CDR3: TGTGCCAGCAGTTTAAAGGGACTCCTGGGCACAGATACGCAGTATTTT.

The chain employs TRBV6-1 and TRBJ2-7; 9 nucleotides agree with TRBD2. Trimming took 4 bases from V and 4 from J; bases not matched to a gene: 5. Germline assignment: CDR1 MNHNS and CDR2 SASEGT. The CDR3 extends over 14 amino acids. The CDR3 loop is CASSGGLAVYEQYF. CDR3 DNA: TGTGCCAGCAGTGGGGGACTAGCAGTTTACGAGCAGTACTTC.

This clone was counted only a few times. This chain connects TRBV9 to TRBJ1-1; the match to TRBD1 covers 10 bases. The junction had 6 bases not matched to a gene; V was cut back by 4 bases and J by 3 bases. CDR3 size: 15 residues. In germline, CDR1 is SGDLS, CDR2 YYNGEE. The CDR3 loop reads CASSPPGQGYTEAFF. CDR3 bases: TGTGCCAGCAGCCCACCGGGACAGGGGTACACTGAAGCTTTCTTT.

The chain joins TRBV5-1 to TRBJ1-3; unclear D gene. The CDR3 extends over 15 amino acids. Germline V lookup: CDR1 SGHRS, CDR2 YFSETQ. The V end lost 5 bases, the J end lost 1 base, and 13 bases lay between the germline ends. CDR3 DNA: TGCGCCAGCAGTCTCGCGGGTGGATCTGGAAACACCATATATTTT. It yields the protein CASSLAGGSGNTIYF.

The chain uses TRBV7-3 and TRBJ2-7; 10 bases map to TRBD2. The CDR3 runs 19 residues. The V and J ends lost 1 base and 2 bases, in that order; junction bases with no gene match: 14. Germline assignment: CDR1 SGHTA and CDR2 FQGTGA. DNA for the CDR3: TGTGCCAGCAGCTTAAGAGGGCGGGAAGCGGGAGGGCCCCCCTACGAGCAGTACTTC. Translated: CASSLRGREAGGPPYEQYF. Complete variable domain (other parts from reference TRBV7-3 and TRBJ2-7): GAGVSQTPSNKVTEKGKYVELRCDPISGHTALYWYRQSLGQGPEFLIYFQGTGAADDSGLPNDRFFAVRPEGSVSTLKIQRTERGDSAVYLCASSLRGREAGGPPYEQYFGPGTRLTVT.

V is TRBV10-3 and J is TRBJ2-7; TRBD2 might be the D (6 bases). The V gene's germline CDR1 is ENHRY and CDR2 SYGVKD. Trimming shortened V by 0 bases and J by 5 bases, and 17 bases separated the two germline ends. CDR3 length equals 16 residues. As DNA, the CDR3 is TGTGCCATCAGTGAGTCTAATTCTGGGGCGGGGCACGAGCAGTACTTC. This codes for CAISESNSGAGHEQYF.

This chain uses TRBV4-1 with TRBJ1-3, with 9 positions matching TRBD1. V gave up 4 bases and J gave up 0 bases; unmatched junction bases: 10. The CDR3 extends over 18 amino acids. Germline V CDR1 and CDR2: MGHRA, YSYEKL. CDR3 sequence (DNA): TGCGCCAGCAGCCTGAGGGAGGGACAGGGCAACTCTGGAAACACCATATATTTT. It codes for CASSLREGQGNSGNTIYF.

V usage is TRBV7-9 and J usage is TRBJ2-1; perhaps TRBD2 as D (5 bases). Germline V gene sequence: CDR1 SEHNR, CDR2 FQNEAQ (reference sequence). The ends were cut back, 1 base at V and 8 bases at J, with 18 bases in the middle. The CDR3 runs 16 residues. The CDR3 loop reads CASSLGRRTGLDEQFF. In nucleotides, the CDR3 is TGTGCCAGCAGCTTAGGGCGGAGGACGGGTCTGGATGAGCAGTTCTTC.

The J gene is TRBJ1-2, the V gene TRBV6-6, with 8 bases fitting TRBD1. Unmatched junction bases numbered 4, after V lost 5 bases and J lost 2 bases. This CDR3 has 14 amino acids. CDR1 and CDR2 from the germline V gene are MNHNY and SVGAGI (reference sequence). The CDR3 protein is CASSLGQGNYGYTF. Written as DNA, the CDR3 is TGTGCCAGCAGTCTCGGACAGGGAAACTATGGCTACACCTTC.

The chain joins TRBV5-4 to TRBJ2-1; D possibly corresponds to TRBD2 (6 bases). The CDR3 covers 15 residues. The V end lost 2 bases, the J end lost 4 bases, and 13 bases lay between the germline ends. Germline CDR1 SGHNT, CDR2 YYREEE (reference sequence). DNA of the CDR3: TGTGCCAGCAGCTTACGGAGGGCCCAGTACAATGAGCAGTTCTTC. It translates to CASSLRRAQYNEQFF.

The chain couples TRBV5-1 to TRBJ2-1, with 7 bases aligning to TRBD2. Losses at the gene ends were 0 bases for V and 6 bases for J; bases not matched to a gene: 15. CDR1 and CDR2 (germline): SGHRS, YFSETQ. This CDR3 has 18 amino acids. The CDR3 DNA reads as TGCGCCAGCAGCTTGGTCTCCCGAGGCGGGAGTACCTTCAATGAGCAGTTCTTC. Protein sequence: CASSLVSRGGSTFNEQFF.

The chain has TRBV5-4 and TRBJ2-7; TRBD1 aligns across 7 bases. This CDR3 has 15 amino acids. The trim removed 4 bases at V and 5 bases at J, leaving 12 bases unmatched. The V gene's germline CDR1 is SGHNT and CDR2 YYREEE (reference sequence). The chain's CDR3 is CASSDVPDRAHEQYF. The CDR3 nucleotides are TGTGCCAGCAGCGACGTACCCGACAGGGCCCACGAGCAGTACTTC. Full variable domain (outside the CDR3, taken from reference TRBV5-4 and TRBJ2-7): ETGVTQSPTHLIKTRGQQVTLRCSSQSGHNTVSWYQQALGQGPQFIFQYYREEENGRGNFPPRFSGLQFPNYSSELNVNALELDDSALYLCASSDVPDRAHEQYFGPGTRLTVT.

The chain uses TRBV11-2 and TRBJ2-5; TRBD2 matches at 10 bases. The J call is doubtful: the DNA matches TRBJ2-7 better. Germline loops: CDR1 SGHAT, CDR2 FQNNGV. The CDR3 has 14 amino acids. The CDR3 sequence: CASSAASGSFEQYF. The CDR3 nucleotides are TGTGCCAGCAGCGCGGCTAGCGGGAGTTTCGAGCAGTACTTC.

The count of this clone is one. The chain carries TRBV28 and TRBJ1-3; D not resolved. Deletions cut 5 bases from V and 4 bases from J, with 6 bases between. Germline lookup yields CDR1 MDHEN and CDR2 SYDVKM. The CDR3 loop spans 12 amino acids. CDR3 bases: TGTGCCAGCAGTGTAGAGGGAAACACCATATATTTT. This encodes CASSVEGNTIYF.

This clone has a single count. The chain has TRBV7-3 and TRBJ2-7; 7 bases match TRBD2. From germline, CDR1 is SGHTA and CDR2 FQGTGA. The trim removed 2 bases at V and 5 bases at J, leaving 6 bases unmatched. This CDR3 is built from 14 residues. The CDR3 spells CASSLEGGRNEQYF. The CDR3 region has the DNA TGTGCCAGCAGCTTAGAGGGAGGGAGGAACGAGCAGTACTTC.

This clone was observed a single time. This chain uses TRBV5-4 with TRBJ1-2; D not resolved. Trimming pared 4 bases from V and 1 base from J, leaving 17 bases between. There are 16 residues in the CDR3. CDR1 and CDR2 (germline): SGHNT, YYREEE (reference sequence). The CDR3 DNA reads TGTGCCAGCAGCACGTCGGCGGTCGGAAATAACTATGGCTACACCTTC. Translated, it gives CASSTSAVGNNYGYTF.

In regard to this clone: Germline and junction disagree at one end, which may indicate a read error. V usage is TRBV28 and J usage is TRBJ1-5; D gene uncertain. The CDR3 contains 14 residues. Looked up from germline, CDR1 is MDHEN and CDR2 is SYDVKM. CDR3 sequence reads: CASSFRRGNQPQHF. In DNA, the CDR3 is TGTGCCAGCAGTTTCCGTCGGGGTAATCAGCCCCAACATTTT.

V and J are TRBV5-6 and TRBJ2-5, with a possible D match to TRBD1 (5 bases). From germline, CDR1 is SGHDT and CDR2 YYEEEE. V lost 4 bases to trimming and J lost 1 base, with 17 bases between them. This CDR3 is 16 amino acids long. The CDR3 DNA follows: TGTGCCAGCAGCCTAGACTTAGGGGAAGCCCAAGAGACCCAGTACTTC. Amino acids: CASSLDLGEAQETQYF. The whole variable domain, remainder taken from reference TRBV5-6 and TRBJ2-5, is DAGVTQSPTHLIKTRGQQVTLRCSPKSGHDTVSWYQQALGQGPQFIFQYYEEEERQRGNFPDRFSGHQFPNYSSELNVNALLLGDSALYLCASSLDLGEAQETQYFGPGTRLLVL.

This clone appeared a few times. This chain joins TRBV9 and TRBJ2-3; 7 positions match TRBD2. Trimming removed 3 bases from V and 6 bases from J; junction bases left unmatched: 7. The germline V gene has CDR1 SGDLS and CDR2 YYNGEE. The length of the CDR3 is 14 residues. This chain's CDR3 is CASSGAGAVDTQYF. Written as DNA, the CDR3 is TGTGCCAGCAGCGGGGCGGGAGCTGTGGATACGCAGTATTTT. Drawing the rest from reference TRBV9 and TRBJ2-3, the complete variable domain is DSGVTQTPKHLITATGQRVTLRCSPRSGDLSVYWYQQSLDQGLQFLIQYYNGEERAKGNILERFSAQQFPDLHSELNLSSLELGDSALYFCASSGAGAVDTQYFGPGTRLTVL.

This rearrangement joins TRBV27 to TRBJ2-7, with D possibly matching TRBD1 (5 bases). Per germline, CDR1 MNHEY and CDR2 SMNVEV (reference sequence). Trimming took 2 bases from V and 3 from J, leaving 11 bases between them. This CDR3 spans 14 amino acids. In DNA, the CDR3 is TGTGCCAGCAGTTTAAGGACAAGGGGCTACGAGCAGTACTTC. Translated: CASSLRTRGYEQYF.

The CDR3, as DNA: TGTGCCAGCAGCTTATTACAGGGGAACTACGAGCAGTACTTC. Amino acid sequence: CASSLLQGNYEQYF. V and J are TRBV11-2 and TRBJ2-7; 7 bases fit TRBD1. V lost 2 bases and J lost 3; bases outside the gene matches: 4. The CDR3 has 14 residues. The germline CDR1 and CDR2 sequences are SGHAT and FQNNGV.

The chain is built from TRBV5-1 and TRBJ2-1; TRBD1 might be the D (5 bases). The V gene lost 0 bases and the J gene lost 8 bases, with 12 bases spanning the gap. This CDR3 comprises 14 residues. Germline CDR1 is SGHRS and CDR2 is YFSETQ. CDR3 region: CASSLGPARDEQFF. CDR3 bases: TGCGCCAGCAGCTTGGGACCCGCCAGGGATGAGCAGTTCTTC.

This chain uses TRBV10-3 with TRBJ2-1; TRBD2 aligns across 13 bases. V dropped 5 bases and J dropped 0; count of bases not matched to a gene: 7. The length of the CDR3 is 18 residues. The V gene's germline CDR1 is ENHRY and CDR2 SYGVKD. The CDR3: CAISQGTSGASSYNEQFF. The CDR3, as DNA: TGTGCCATCAGTCAAGGGACTAGCGGGGCTAGCTCCTACAATGAGCAGTTCTTC.